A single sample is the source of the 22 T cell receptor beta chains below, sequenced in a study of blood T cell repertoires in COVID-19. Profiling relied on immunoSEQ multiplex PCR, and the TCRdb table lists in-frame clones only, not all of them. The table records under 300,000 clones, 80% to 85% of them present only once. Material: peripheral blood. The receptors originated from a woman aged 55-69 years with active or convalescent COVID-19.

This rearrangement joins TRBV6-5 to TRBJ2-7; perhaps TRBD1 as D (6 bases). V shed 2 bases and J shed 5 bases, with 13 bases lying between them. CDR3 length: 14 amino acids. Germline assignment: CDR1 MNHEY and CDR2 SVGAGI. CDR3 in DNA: TGTGCCAGCAGTTACGGGGACACCGGGGACGAGCAGTACTTC. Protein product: CASSYGDTGDEQYF.

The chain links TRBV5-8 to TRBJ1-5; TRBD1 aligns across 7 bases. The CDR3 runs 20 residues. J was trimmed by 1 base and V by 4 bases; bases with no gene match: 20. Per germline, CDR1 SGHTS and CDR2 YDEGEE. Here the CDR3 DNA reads TGTGCCAGCAGCCGAATTTTTGTATACAGACAGGGCGGGAGCAATCAGCCCCAGCATTTT. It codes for CASSRIFVYRQGGSNQPQHF.

The CDR3: CASSQSAGDDSSGANVLTF. CDR3 DNA sequence: TGTGCCAGCAGCCAATCTGCAGGGGACGATTCCTCTGGGGCCAACGTCCTGACTTTC. The genes are TRBV16 and TRBJ2-6; D might be TRBD1 (6 bases). The CDR3 runs 19 residues. V was trimmed by 0 bases and J by 0 bases, leaving 15 bases between them. Germline assignment: CDR1 KGHSY and CDR2 FQNENV.

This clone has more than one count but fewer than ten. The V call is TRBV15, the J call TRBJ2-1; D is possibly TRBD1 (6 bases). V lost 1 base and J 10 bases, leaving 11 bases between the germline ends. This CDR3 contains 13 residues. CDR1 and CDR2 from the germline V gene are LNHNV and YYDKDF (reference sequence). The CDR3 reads CATSRVGAEEQFF. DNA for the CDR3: TGTGCCACCAGCAGAGTGGGGGCGGAGGAGCAGTTCTTC.

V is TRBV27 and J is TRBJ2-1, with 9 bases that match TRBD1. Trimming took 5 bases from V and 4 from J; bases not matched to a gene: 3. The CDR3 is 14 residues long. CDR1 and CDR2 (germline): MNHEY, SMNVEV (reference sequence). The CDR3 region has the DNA TGTGCCAGCAGTCGACAGGGGGAGTACAATGAGCAGTTCTTC. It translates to CASSRQGEYNEQFF.

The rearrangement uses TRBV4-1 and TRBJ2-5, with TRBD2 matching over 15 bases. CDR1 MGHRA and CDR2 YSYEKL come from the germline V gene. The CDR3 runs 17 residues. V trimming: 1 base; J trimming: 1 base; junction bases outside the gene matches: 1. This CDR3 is CASSQGGLAGGQETQYF. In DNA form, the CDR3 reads TGCGCCAGCAGCCAAGGGGGACTAGCGGGGGGCCAAGAGACCCAGTACTTC.

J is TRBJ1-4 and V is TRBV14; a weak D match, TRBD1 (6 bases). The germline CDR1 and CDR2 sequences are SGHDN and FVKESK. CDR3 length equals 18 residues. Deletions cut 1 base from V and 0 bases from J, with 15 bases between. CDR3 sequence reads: CASSQGWGQLATNEKLFF. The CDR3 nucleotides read TGTGCCAGCAGCCAAGGTTGGGGGCAACTTGCAACTAATGAAAAACTGTTTTTT.

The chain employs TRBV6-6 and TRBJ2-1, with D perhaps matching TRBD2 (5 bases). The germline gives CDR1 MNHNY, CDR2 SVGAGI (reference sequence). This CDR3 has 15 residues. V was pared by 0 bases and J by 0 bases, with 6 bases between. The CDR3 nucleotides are TGTGCCAGCAGTTACTCTACTAGCTCCTACAATGAGCAGTTCTTC. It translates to CASSYSTSSYNEQFF.

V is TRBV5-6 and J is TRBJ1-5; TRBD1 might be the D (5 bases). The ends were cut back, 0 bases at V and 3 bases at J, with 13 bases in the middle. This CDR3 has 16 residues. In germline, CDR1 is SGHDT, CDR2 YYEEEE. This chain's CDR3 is CASSLDPRAVNQPQHF. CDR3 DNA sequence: TGTGCCAGCAGCTTGGATCCCAGGGCCGTCAATCAGCCCCAGCATTTT.

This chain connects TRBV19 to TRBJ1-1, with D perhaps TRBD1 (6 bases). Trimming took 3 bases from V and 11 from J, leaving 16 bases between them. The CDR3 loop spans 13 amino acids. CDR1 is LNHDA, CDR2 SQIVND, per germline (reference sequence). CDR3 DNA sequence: TGTGCCAGTAGTATCGTACAGGGAGAGGGGGCTTTCTTT. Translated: CASSIVQGEGAFF.

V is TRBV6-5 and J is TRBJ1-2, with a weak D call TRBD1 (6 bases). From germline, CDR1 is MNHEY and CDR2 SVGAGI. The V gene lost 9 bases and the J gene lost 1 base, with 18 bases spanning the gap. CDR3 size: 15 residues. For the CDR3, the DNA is TGTGCCAGTACCCTGGGTAGGGGGAGTAACTATGGCTACACCTTC. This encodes CASTLGRGSNYGYTF.

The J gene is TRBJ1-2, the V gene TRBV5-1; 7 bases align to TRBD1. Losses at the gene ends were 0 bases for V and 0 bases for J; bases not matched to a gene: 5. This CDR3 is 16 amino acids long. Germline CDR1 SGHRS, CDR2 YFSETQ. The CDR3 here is CASSLGGTATNYGYTF. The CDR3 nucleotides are TGCGCCAGCAGCTTGGGGGGGACAGCCACTAACTATGGCTACACCTTC.

CDR3 protein: CASSLALDRTGELFF. The CDR3 region has the DNA TGCGCCAGCAGCTTGGCGCTGGACAGAACCGGGGAGCTGTTTTTT. The chain has TRBV5-1 and TRBJ2-2; TRBD1 might be the D (6 bases). V was clipped by 0 bases and J by 5 bases, with 11 bases between them. This CDR3 region has 15 residues. Germline CDR1 and CDR2: SGHRS and YFSETQ.

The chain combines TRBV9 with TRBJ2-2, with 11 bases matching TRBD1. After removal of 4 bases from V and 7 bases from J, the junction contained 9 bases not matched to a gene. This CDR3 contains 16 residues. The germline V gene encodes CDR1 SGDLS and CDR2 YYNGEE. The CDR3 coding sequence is TGTGCCAGCAGCCCCCGGACAGGGGGCGCGGGCGGGGAGCTGTTTTTT. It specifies CASSPRTGGAGGELFF. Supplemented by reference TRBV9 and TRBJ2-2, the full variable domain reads DSGVTQTPKHLITATGQRVTLRCSPRSGDLSVYWYQQSLDQGLQFLIQYYNGEERAKGNILERFSAQQFPDLHSELNLSSLELGDSALYFCASSPRTGGAGGELFFGEGSRLTVL.

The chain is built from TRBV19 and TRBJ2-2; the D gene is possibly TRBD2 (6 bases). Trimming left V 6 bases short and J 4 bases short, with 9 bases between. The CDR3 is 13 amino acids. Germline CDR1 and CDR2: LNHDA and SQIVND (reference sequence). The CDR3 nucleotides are TGTGCCAGTAGCCCCGGGGGCACCGGGGAGCTGTTTTTT. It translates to CASSPGGTGELFF.

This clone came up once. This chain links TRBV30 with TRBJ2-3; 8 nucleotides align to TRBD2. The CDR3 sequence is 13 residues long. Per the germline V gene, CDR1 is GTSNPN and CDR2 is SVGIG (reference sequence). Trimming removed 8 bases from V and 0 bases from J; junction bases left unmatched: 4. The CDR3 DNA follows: TGTGCCCTTAGCGGGGCCAGCACAGATACGCAGTATTTT. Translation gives CALSGASTDTQYF.

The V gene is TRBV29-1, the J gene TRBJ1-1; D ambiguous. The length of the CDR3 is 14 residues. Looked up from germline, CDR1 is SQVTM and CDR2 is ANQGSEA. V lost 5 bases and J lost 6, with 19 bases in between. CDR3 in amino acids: CSVLKDGIEAEAFF. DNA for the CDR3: TGCAGCGTTCTAAAGGACGGGATAGAGGCTGAAGCTTTCTTT.

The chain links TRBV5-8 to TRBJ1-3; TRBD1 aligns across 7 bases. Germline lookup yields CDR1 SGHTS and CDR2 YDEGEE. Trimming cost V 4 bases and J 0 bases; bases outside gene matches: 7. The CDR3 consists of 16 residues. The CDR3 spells CASSLGTAASGNTIYF. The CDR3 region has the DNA TGTGCCAGCAGCCTAGGGACAGCTGCCTCTGGAAACACCATATATTTT.

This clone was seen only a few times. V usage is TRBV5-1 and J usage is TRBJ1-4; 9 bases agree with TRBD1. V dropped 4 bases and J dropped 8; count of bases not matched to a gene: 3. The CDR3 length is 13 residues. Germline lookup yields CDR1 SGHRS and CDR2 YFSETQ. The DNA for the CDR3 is TGCGCCAGCAGCCGGGACAGGGAAGAAAAACTGTTTTTT. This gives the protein CASSRDREEKLFF. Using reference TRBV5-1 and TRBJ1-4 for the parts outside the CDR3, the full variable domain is KAGVTQTPRYLIKTRGQQVTLSCSPISGHRSVSWYQQTPGQGLQFLFEYFSETQRNKGNFPGRFSGRQFSNSRSEMNVSTLELGDSALYLCASSRDREEKLFFGSGTQLSVL.

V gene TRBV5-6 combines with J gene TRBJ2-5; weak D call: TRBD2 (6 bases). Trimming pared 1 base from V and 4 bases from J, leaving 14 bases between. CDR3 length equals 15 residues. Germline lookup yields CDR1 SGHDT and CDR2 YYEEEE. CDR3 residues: CASSLFRSSGETQYF. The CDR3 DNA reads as TGTGCCAGCAGCTTGTTTCGTAGTAGCGGAGAGACCCAGTACTTC.

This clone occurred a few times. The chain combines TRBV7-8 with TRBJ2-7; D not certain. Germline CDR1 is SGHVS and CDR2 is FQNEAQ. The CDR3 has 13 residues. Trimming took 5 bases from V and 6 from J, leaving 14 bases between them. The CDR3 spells CASSPLPSSEQYF. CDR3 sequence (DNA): TGTGCCAGCAGCCCCCTCCCTAGTTCCGAGCAGTACTTC. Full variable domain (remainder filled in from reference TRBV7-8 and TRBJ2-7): GAGVSQSPRYKVAKRGQDVALRCDPISGHVSLFWYQQALGQGPEFLTYFQNEAQLDKSGLPSDRFFAERPEGSVSTLKIQRTQQEDSAVYLCASSPLPSSEQYFGPGTRLTVT.

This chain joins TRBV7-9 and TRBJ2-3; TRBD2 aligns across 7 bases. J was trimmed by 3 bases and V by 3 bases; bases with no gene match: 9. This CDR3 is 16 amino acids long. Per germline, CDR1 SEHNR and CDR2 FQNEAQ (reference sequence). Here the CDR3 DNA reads TGTGCCAGCAGCTTGAGTGATGGGACTACGACAGATACGCAGTATTTT. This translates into CASSLSDGTTTDTQYF.